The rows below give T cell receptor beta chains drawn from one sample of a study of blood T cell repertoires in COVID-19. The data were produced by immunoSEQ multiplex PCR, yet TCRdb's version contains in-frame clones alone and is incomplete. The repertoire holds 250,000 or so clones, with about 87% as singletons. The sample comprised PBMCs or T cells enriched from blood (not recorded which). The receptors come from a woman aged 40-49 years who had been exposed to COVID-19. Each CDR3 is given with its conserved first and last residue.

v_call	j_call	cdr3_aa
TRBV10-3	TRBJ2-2	CATKDHRGGTGELFF
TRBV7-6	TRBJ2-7	CASSPLAGGAEYF
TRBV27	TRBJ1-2	CASSLGGTGPRRRGYTF
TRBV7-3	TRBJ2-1	CASSLWAEDNEQFF
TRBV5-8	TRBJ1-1	CASSNDRGRAFF
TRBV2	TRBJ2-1	CASLIRTSGRTARDEQFF
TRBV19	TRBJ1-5	CASSRTGGGGQPQHF
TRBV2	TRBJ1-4	CASSGGELTNEKLFF
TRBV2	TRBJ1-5	CASSEQGGVSQPQHF
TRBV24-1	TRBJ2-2	CATRDSNYTGELFF
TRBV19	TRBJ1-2	CASRPGQGSGYTF
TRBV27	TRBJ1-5	CASSLTGYSNQPQHF
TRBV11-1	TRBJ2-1	CASRSSGSSYNEQFF
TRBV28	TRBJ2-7	CASSILAGGRAEQYF
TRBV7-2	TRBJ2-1	CASSLVRGSNEQFF
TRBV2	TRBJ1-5	CASSLRTGGNQPQHF
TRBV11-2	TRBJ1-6	CASSYTGLNSPLHF
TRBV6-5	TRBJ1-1	CASSQGRNTEAFF
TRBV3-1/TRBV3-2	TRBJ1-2	CASSHLWTASPNYGYTF
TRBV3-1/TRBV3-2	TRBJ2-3	CASSQIMTSGVRTDTQYF
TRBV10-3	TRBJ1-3	CAISMTLTSSGNTIYF
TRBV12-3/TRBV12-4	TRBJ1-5	CASSKGFGQPQHF
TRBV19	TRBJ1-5	CASSWDRSNQPQHF
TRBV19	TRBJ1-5	CASSRGTGDQPQHF
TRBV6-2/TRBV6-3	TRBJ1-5	CASSSWVVSRDSNQPQHF
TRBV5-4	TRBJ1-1	CASSLGGGSNTEAFF
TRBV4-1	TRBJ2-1	CASSQGRGLLNEQFF
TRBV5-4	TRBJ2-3	CASSLQGTDTQYF
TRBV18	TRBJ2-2	CASSPPEHPRGGELFF
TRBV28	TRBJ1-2	CASSYRGRGGYTF
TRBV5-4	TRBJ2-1	CASSLRKGISYNEQFF
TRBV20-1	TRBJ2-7	CSASPTTYEQYF
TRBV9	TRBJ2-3	CASSVGGGGLWDTQYF
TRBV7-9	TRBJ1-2	CASSRIDRSYGYTF
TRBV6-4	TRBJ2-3	CASSRTGRTDTQYF
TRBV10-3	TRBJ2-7	CAISLQDYEQYF
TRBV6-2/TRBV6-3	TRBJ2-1	CASSYMRSSYNEQFF
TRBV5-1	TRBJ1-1	CASSLQGNTEAFF
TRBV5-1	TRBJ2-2	CASSLDRAGELFF
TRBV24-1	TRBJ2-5	CATSVGGLGVEETQYF
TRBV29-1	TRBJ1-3	CSVGQGGNTIYF
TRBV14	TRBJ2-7	CASSGSRQGENSYEQYF
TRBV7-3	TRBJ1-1	CASSRQGGGTEAFF
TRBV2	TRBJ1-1	CARGQGATTEAFF
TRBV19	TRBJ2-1	CASSLMDRNNEQFF
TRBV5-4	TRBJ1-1	CASSTSTGVNTEAFF